This TCR beta chain was identified during a study of memory CD8 T cells in hepatitis C reinfection (dated 2017 in TCRdb). With regard to the full study: A few donors spontaneously resolved two consecutive HCV infections, while two donors cleared a primary infection but became chronically infected after reinfection. Participants who had resolved a prior HCV infection were followed every 3 months in the reinfection study. HCV reinfection was defined by a positive HCV RNA test following two negative tests taken at least 60 days apart. Four or five reinfection cases with stored pre-reinfection samples were identified between about 2009 and 2013. Across an HCV reinfection episode in roughly five donors, the study followed the TCR beta repertoire of virus-specific CD8 T cells over time. Pre-reinfection samples were obtained between 55 and 20 weeks before detection of reinfection. General conclusions and limits of the study: With only 4 to 6 donors, the study could not reach definitive conclusions about public clonotypes linked to secondary clearance.

Per the publication, the time point label means: pre-reinfection, 55 to 20 weeks before reinfection detection. Sorted cells were sequenced directly ex vivo, with no in vitro expansion before TCR sequencing. Donors were people who inject drugs enrolled in the Montreal Acute Hepatitis C Cohort Study (HEPCO) in Canada. As controls, total naive CD8 T cells, sorted as viable CD3+ CD8+ CD45RO-, were obtained from a couple of donors at each of the three reinfection time points. Before sorting, cryopreserved peripheral blood mononuclear cells were thawed and used as the source for purifying CD8 T cells. Negative selection with the MACS CD8+ T cell Isolation Kit was used to enrich CD8 T cells. A BD FACSAria II sorter with FACSDiva software was used for cell sorting, and FlowJo was used for data analysis. CDR1 and CDR2 were assigned from the germline V gene as SGDLS and YYNGEE. Inclusive of the bounding cysteine and phenylalanine, the CDR3 is 13 residues long. Only the CDR3 portion is preserved as DNA: 39 bases, with reading frame beginning at the first base.

This clone has a single count. Its specific antigen is unknown. A junction end diverges from the germline sequence, so it may reflect a read error. Library prep was done by the immunoSEQ multiplex PCR assay. Genomic DNA was extracted from sorted cells, and the TCR beta V, D and J regions were sequenced by Adaptive Biotechnologies' automated high-throughput method. CDR3 regions were amplified with a two-step, bias-controlled multiplex PCR. An Illumina instrument was used to sequence the amplified TCR beta libraries. The original pipeline was this. Demultiplexed reads were processed to reduce amplification and sequencing bias, and the IMGT database was used to assign CDR3 sequences to gene families. ImmunoSEQ software version 2.0 was used to analyze repertoire data. Clonotype lists were filtered to remove out-of-frame sequences and sequences containing stop codons in the CDR3. Clonotypes below 0.01% frequency were excluded because they corresponded to less than one cell. Richness was calculated by dividing observed richness by input cell number, and evenness was calculated by dividing Shannon entropy by log observed richness. Simpson diversity and Morisita-Horn overlap indices were used to quantify repertoire diversity and similarity between time points. Clonotypes were categorized as dominant (>1%), sub-dominant (0.5-0.99%), low abundance (0.1-0.49%) or lowest abundance (<0.1%). For the germline index, total nucleotide additions were subtracted from total CDR3 length, and that difference was then divided by total CDR3 length. As stored in TCRdb, this immuneACCESS dataset retains in-frame rearrangements with V and J assigned. A fraction of the clones does not appear; measured against another copy, unresolved V genes explain less than half of the discrepancy, and the remainder lacks a known reason. D and trimming were read from the DNA, whereas the V and J calls and clone size are those reported in that table. For this sample there are approximately 51,000 clones; about 90% appear just once. The ten largest clones capture approximately 1% of the sample.

The sample comprised naive CD8+ T cells sorted from blood. The cell subset or site label here, explained by the study, means: total naive CD8+CD45RO- T cells. This receptor was taken from a man aged 18 to 35 with hepatitis C virus infection. The rearrangement combines TRBV9 with TRBJ2-1, with 7 bases in between that match TRBD2. The CDR3 is CASSVWDYDEQFF. The nucleotides read TGTGCCAGCAGCGTATGGGACTACGATGAGCAGTTCTTC.